A single sample gave rise to the 10 T cell receptor beta chains below, sequenced in a study of post-analysis software for immune sequencing data. Study-wide points: TRBV5-6, TRBV5-1 and TRBV20-1 belonged to a set of roughly 5 TRBV segments that were more frequent in patients than controls.

These receptors lack a known antigen. Every TCR beta cDNA library bore unique molecular identifiers. Each CDR3 protein gets one entry after TCRdb re-called the PCR reads with MiXCR. Of hundreds of thousands of distinct CDR3 sequences listed, roughly 46% are singletons. Material for sequencing was blood. All receptors derive from a girl under 18 with multiple sclerosis.

This clonotype was seen more than once but under ten times. The chain recombines TRBV7-2 with TRBJ1-5; a weak D match, TRBD1 (5 bases). Trimming pared 8 bases from V and 4 bases from J, leaving 15 bases between. From germline, CDR1 is SGHTA and CDR2 FQGNSA. The CDR3 totals 14 residues. The CDR3 DNA reads TGTGCCAGCCGTAGTCTAGAGGGGAATCAGCCCCAGCATTTT. Encoded protein: CASRSLEGNQPQHF.

The chain has TRBV29-1 and TRBJ2-7; 7 bases align to TRBD1. Germline lookup yields CDR1 SQVTM and CDR2 ANQGSEA. Trimming cost V 5 bases and J 3 bases; bases outside gene matches: 10. The CDR3 has 14 amino acids. The CDR3 nucleotides read TGCAGCGTTTCCACAAGGGACAGTCGCTACGAGCAGTACTTC. This codes for CSVSTRDSRYEQYF.

This chain joins TRBV7-9 and TRBJ1-4, with D possibly TRBD1 on 6 matching bases. The CDR3 spans 18 residues. Per the germline V gene, CDR1 is SEHNR and CDR2 is FQNEAQ (reference sequence). Trimming removed 5 bases from V and 3 bases from J, with 22 bases in between. The CDR3 here is CASSPIGTQGRANEKLFF. For the CDR3, the DNA is TGTGCCAGCAGCCCGATAGGCACTCAGGGGCGAGCTAATGAAAAACTGTTTTTT. Together with reference TRBV7-9 and TRBJ1-4, the CDR3 gives the full variable domain: DTGVSQNPRHKITKRGQNVTFRCDPISEHNRLYWYRQTLGQGPEFLTYFQNEAQLEKSRLLSDRFSAERPKGSFSTLEIQRTEQGDSAMYLCASSPIGTQGRANEKLFFGSGTQLSVL.

This chain connects TRBV7-2 to TRBJ2-7; weak D call: TRBD2 (6 bases). The V end lost 0 bases, the J end lost 3 bases, and 12 bases lay between the germline ends. Germline CDR1 reads SGHTA; CDR2 reads FQGNSA. The CDR3 has 15 amino acids. In DNA form, the CDR3 reads TGTGCCAGCAGCTTAGCCCGGCGGGGCGACTACGAGCAGTACTTC. It specifies CASSLARRGDYEQYF. The full variable domain, in which reference TRBV7-2 and TRBJ2-7 provide the parts outside the CDR3, is GAGVSQSPSNKVTEKGKDVELRCDPISGHTALYWYRQSLGQGLEFLIYFQGNSAPDKSGLPSDRFSAERTGGSVSTLTIQRTQQEDSAVYLCASSLARRGDYEQYFGPGTRLTVT.

The J gene is TRBJ1-1, the V gene TRBV20-1; no clear D. Germline V gene sequence: CDR1 DFQATT, CDR2 SNEGSKA (reference sequence). This CDR3 spans 13 amino acids. V shed 0 bases and J shed 4 bases, with 9 bases lying between them. The CDR3 region is CSARDSVGTEAFF. Written as DNA, the CDR3 is TGCAGTGCTAGAGATTCAGTAGGCACTGAAGCTTTCTTT.

V usage is TRBV12-3 or TRBV12-4 and J usage is TRBJ1-1; TRBD1 matches at 7 bases. This CDR3 spans 12 amino acids. V trimming: 7 bases; J trimming: 6 bases; junction bases outside the gene matches: 5. This CDR3 reads CASMSGGAEAFF. The CDR3 DNA sequence: TGTGCCAGCATGTCAGGGGGGGCTGAAGCTTTCTTT.

There are a few counts of this clonotype. The rearrangement joins TRBV3-1 to TRBJ1-5, with D unclear. V shed 3 bases and J shed 4 bases, with 7 bases lying between them. The germline CDR1 and CDR2 sequences are LGHDT and YNNKEL (reference sequence). CDR3 length equals 13 residues. CDR3 residues: CASSQVDNQPQHF. The CDR3, as DNA: TGTGCCAGCAGCCAGGTCGATAATCAGCCCCAGCATTTT.

Only a few counts were recorded for this clonotype. This chain joins TRBV29-1 and TRBJ1-2; D is undetermined. From germline, CDR1 is SQVTM and CDR2 ANQGSEA. V lost 2 bases and J 5 bases, leaving 6 bases between the germline ends. The CDR3 contains 11 residues. DNA of the CDR3: TGCAGCGTTGAATGGGAGTATGGCTACACCTTC. Encoded protein: CSVEWEYGYTF.

This chain uses TRBV20-1 with TRBJ2-1; 8 nucleotides match TRBD2. The V segment lost 3 bases and the J segment 4 bases; nucleotides outside the gene matches: 8. Germline lookup yields CDR1 DFQATT and CDR2 SNEGSKA (reference sequence). The CDR3 totals 15 residues. DNA of the CDR3: TGCAGTGCTAGCAAACTAGCGGAAATTTACAATGAGCAGTTCTTC. Translation: CSASKLAEIYNEQFF.

V usage is TRBV2 and J usage is TRBJ2-1; TRBD1 aligns across 10 bases. Trimming took 5 bases from V and 10 from J; bases not matched to a gene: 5. The CDR3 consists of 13 residues. Per the germline V gene, CDR1 is SNHLY and CDR2 is FYNNEI. The CDR3 bases are TGTGCCAGCAGTAAAGGGACAGGGGTCGAGCAGTTCTTC. Translated, it gives CASSKGTGVEQFF.